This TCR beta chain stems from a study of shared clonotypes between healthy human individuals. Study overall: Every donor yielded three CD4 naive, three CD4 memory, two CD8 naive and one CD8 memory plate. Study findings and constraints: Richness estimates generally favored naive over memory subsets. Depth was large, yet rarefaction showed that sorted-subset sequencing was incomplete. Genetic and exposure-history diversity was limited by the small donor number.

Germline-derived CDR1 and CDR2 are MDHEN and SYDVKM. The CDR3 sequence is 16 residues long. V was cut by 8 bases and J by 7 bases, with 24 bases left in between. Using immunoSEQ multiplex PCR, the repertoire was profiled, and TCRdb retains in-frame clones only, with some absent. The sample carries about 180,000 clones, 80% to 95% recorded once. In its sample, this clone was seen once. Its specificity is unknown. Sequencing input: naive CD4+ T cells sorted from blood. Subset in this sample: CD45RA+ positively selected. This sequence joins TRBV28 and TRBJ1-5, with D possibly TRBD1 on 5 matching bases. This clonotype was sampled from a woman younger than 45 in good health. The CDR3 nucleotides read TGTGCCAGCCCCCCCGGCCCCGCAGGGACGGGCCAGCCCCAGCATTTT. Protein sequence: CASPPGPAGTGQPQHF.